The clone carrying this T cell receptor beta chain was observed at least ten times. The antigen is unknown. The record originates from a study of T cell repertoires in cytomegalovirus infection. Study-wide points: CMV-specific TCR beta clonotypes restricted by HLA-C dominated the ex vivo response.

MiXCR, applied by TCRdb to the reads, yields one record per CDR3 protein. The sample lists fewer than 550,000 distinct CDR3 sequences; about 17% were seen once. This CDR3 is 14 amino acids long. Unmatched junction bases numbered 5, after V lost 5 bases and J lost 2 bases. Input material: CD8+ T cells from PBMCs. This clonotype was obtained from a human donor in good health (CMV status not recorded). Some clones in this sample may be carry-over from other donors' samples. This sequence joins TRBV12-3 or TRBV12-4 and TRBJ2-5; 7 bases fit TRBD1. The CDR3 nucleotides are TGTGCCAGCAGTCAATCAGGGGGACAAGAGACCCAGTACTTC. It yields the protein CASSQSGGQETQYF.